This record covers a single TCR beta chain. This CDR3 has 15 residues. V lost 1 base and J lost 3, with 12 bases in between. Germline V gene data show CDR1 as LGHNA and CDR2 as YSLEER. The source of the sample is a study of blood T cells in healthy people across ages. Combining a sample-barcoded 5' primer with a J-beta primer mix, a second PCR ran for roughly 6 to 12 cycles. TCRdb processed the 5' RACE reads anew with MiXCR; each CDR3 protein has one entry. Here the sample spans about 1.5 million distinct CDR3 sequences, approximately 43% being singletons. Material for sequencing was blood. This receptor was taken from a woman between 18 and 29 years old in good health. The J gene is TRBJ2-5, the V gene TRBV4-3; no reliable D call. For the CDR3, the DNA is TGCGCCAGCAGCCAAGCTAATACCGGAAAAGAGACCCAGTACTTC. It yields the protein CASSQANTGKETQYF.